This T cell receptor (beta chain) was found in a study of breast tumors, draining lymph nodes, adjacent tissues. Regarding the study as a whole: The data were judged consistent with most tumor T cells coming from lymph node and expanding in tumor.

With regard to this clonotype: Its antigen is undetermined.

Deletions cut 10 bases from V and 2 bases from J, with 15 bases between. This CDR3 region has 14 residues. Germline V gene data show CDR1 as LNHDA and CDR2 as SQIVND (reference sequence). MiXCR was run by TCRdb on the multiplex PCR reads, yielding one entry per CDR3 protein. Altogether approximately 190,000 distinct CDR3 sequences are present, 25% to 40% being singletons, with the ten largest covering roughly 4.3%. Samples came from axillary lymph nodes draining the breast cancer. The chain couples TRBV19 to TRBJ2-1; D is unclear. Sequencing input: axillary lymph node tissue. The receptor was isolated from a female donor with breast cancer. Some clones in this sample may be carry-over from other donors' samples. As DNA, the CDR3 is TGTGCCACCAGAGCCAAAGACGCCTACAATGAGCAGTTCTTC. Its protein is CATRAKDAYNEQFF.